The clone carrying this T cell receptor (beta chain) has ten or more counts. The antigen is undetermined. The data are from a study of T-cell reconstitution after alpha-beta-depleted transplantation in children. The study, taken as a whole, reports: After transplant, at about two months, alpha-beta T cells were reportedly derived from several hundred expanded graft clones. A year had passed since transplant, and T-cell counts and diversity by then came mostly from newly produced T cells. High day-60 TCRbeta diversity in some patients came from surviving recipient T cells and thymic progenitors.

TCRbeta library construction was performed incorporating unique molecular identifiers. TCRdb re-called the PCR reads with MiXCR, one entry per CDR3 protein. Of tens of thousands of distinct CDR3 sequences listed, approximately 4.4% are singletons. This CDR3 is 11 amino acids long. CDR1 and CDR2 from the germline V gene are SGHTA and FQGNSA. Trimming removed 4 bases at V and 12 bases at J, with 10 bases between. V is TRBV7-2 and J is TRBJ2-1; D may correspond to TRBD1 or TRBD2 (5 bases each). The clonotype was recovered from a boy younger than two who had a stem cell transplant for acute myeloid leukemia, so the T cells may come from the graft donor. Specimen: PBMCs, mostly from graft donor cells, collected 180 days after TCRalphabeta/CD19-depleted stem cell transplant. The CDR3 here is CASSWGRGQFF. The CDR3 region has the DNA TGTGCCAGCAGCTGGGGACGGGGGCAGTTCTTC. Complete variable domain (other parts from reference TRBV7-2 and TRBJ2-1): GAGVSQSPSNKVTEKGKDVELRCDPISGHTALYWYRQSLGQGLEFLIYFQGNSAPDKSGLPSDRFSAERTGGSVSTLTIQRTQQEDSAVYLCASSWGRGQFFGPGTRLTVL.